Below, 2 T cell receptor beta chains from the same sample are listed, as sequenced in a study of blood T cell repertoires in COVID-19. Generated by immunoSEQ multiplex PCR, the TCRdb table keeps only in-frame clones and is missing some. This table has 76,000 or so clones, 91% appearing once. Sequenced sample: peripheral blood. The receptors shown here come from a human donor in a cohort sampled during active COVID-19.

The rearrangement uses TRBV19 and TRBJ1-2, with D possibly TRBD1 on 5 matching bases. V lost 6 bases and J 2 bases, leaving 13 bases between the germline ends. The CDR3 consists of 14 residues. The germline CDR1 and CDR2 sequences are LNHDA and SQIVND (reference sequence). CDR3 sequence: CASSKQVANYGYTF. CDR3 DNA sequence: TGTGCCAGTAGCAAACAGGTCGCCAACTATGGCTACACCTTC.

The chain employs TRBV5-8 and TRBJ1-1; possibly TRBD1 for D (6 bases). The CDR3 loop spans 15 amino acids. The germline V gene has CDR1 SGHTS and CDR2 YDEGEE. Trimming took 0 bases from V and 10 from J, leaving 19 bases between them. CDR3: CASSLASQGIRGAFF. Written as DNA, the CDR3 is TGTGCCAGCAGCTTGGCCTCTCAGGGGATAAGGGGAGCTTTCTTT. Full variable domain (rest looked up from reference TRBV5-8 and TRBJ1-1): EAGVTQSPTHLIKTRGQQATLRCSPISGHTSVYWYQQALGLGLQFLLWYDEGEERNRGNFPPRFSGRQFPNYSSELNVNALELEDSALYLCASSLASQGIRGAFFGQGTRLTVV.